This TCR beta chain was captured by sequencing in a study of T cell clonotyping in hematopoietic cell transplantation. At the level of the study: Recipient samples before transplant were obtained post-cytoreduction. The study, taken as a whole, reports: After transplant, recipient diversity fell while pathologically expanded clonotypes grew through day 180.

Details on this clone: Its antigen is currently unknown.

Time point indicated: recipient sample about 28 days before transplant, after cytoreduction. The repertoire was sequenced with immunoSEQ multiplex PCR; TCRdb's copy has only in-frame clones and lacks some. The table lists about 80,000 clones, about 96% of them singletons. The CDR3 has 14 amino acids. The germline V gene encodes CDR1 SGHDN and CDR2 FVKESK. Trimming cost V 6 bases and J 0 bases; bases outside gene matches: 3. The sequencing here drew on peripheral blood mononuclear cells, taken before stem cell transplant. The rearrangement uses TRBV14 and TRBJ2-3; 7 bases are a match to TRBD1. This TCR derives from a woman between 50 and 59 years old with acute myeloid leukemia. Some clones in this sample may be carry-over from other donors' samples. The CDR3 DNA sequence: TGTGCCAGCAGGTACAGGGGAAGCACAGATACGCAGTATTTT. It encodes CASRYRGSTDTQYF.